The clone carrying this TCR beta chain was recorded once. No antigen is known for it. This specimen comes from a study of T cells in Graves' hyperthyroidism and ophthalmopathy. Study outcomes and limitations: Ophthalmopathy got predicted by the model a median roughly six months before its onset.

Amplified regions were TCR beta CDR3 sequences from RNA transcripts. TCR CDR3 regions were first amplified by RT-PCR with HTBI primers. A single record per CDR3 protein comes from TCRdb applying MiXCR to the multiplex PCR reads. The sample records some 740,000 distinct CDR3 sequences, approximately 15% being singletons. The hyperthyroidism was newly diagnosed and had lasted under 2 months; the patients were aged 18 to 65. From less than 13 ml of fresh peripheral blood, PBMCs were isolated. CDR1 and CDR2 (germline): SEHNR, FQNEAQ (reference sequence). The CDR3 is made up of 17 amino acids. Unmatched junction bases numbered 12, after V lost 3 bases and J lost 4 bases.

The chain combines TRBV7-9 with TRBJ2-7; 10 bases line up with TRBD1. The clonotype was recovered from a woman aged 18-30 years with Graves' hyperthyroidism. Material for sequencing was blood. The CDR3 bases are TGTGCCAGCAGCTTGGGGGTTCCGGGACAGGGGCTGTACGAGCAGTACTTC. Its translation is CASSLGVPGQGLYEQYF.